Listed below are T cell receptor beta chains from one sample, sequenced in a study of T-cell memory formation after mild COVID-19. In TCRdb, the 5' RACE reads were re-called with MiXCR into one record per CDR3 protein. The data hold 450,000 to 650,000 distinct CDR3 sequences, with around 21% observed a single time. Sequenced material: PBMCs or a T cell subset sorted from them (not recorded which). The receptors were sampled from an adult woman who had mild COVID-19 (a few samples of this study predate the infection). Cell type and time point are not known. Both conserved end residues are part of each CDR3. D genes are given only for firm matches. Clone size is given for some rows only: seen once, a few or many times, or a class if the clone is expanded.

TRBJ2-5,TRBV7-9,TRBD2,-,CASSPSGGDETQYF,TGTGCCAGCAGCCCTAGCGGGGGGGACGAGACCCAGTACTTC
TRBJ2-5,TRBV5-6,-,few,CASRWQGLETQYF,TGTGCCAGCAGGTGGCAAGGGTTAGAGACCCAGTACTTC
TRBJ2-5,TRBV5-1,TRBD1,few,CASSGTGTGQRETQYF,TGCGCCAGCAGCGGGACCGGGACAGGGCAAAGAGAGACCCAGTACTTC
TRBJ2-6,TRBV5-1,-,few,CASASGTLKSSGANVLTF,TGCGCCAGCGCGAGCGGGACACTAAAAAGCTCTGGGGCCAACGTCCTGACTTTC
TRBJ2-1,TRBV19,TRBD2,-,CASQPGASGSLVNEQFF,TGTGCCAGTCAGCCCGGGGCTAGCGGGAGTTTAGTCAATGAGCAGTTCTTC
TRBJ1-2,TRBV6-5,-,-,CASWANHYGYTF,TGTGCCAGCTGGGCGAACCACTATGGCTACACCTTC
TRBJ1-3,TRBV5-6,-,few,CASSFDARRLSGNTIYF,TGTGCCAGCAGTTTCGATGCGAGACGCCTCTCTGGAAACACCATATATTTT
TRBJ2-5,TRBV27,TRBD2,few,CASSLLSGGLQETQYF,TGTGCCAGCAGTTTACTTAGCGGGGGGTTGCAAGAGACCCAGTACTTC
TRBJ2-3,TRBV21-1,-,-,CASSKGRDFHSSTDTQYF,TGTGCCAGCAGCAAAGGCAGGGACTTTCATTCTAGCACAGATACGCAGTATTTT
TRBJ1-6,TRBV4-1,TRBD1,few,CASSQGQGRSSPLHF,TGCGCCAGCAGCCAAGGACAGGGCAGGAGTTCACCCCTCCACTTT
TRBJ2-3,TRBV11-3,-,-,CASSLSGSVDTQYF,TGTGCCAGCAGCTTAAGCGGGTCCGTAGATACGCAGTATTTT
TRBJ2-1,TRBV7-2,TRBD2,-,CASSLEAGVLNEQFF,TGTGCCAGCAGCTTAGAGGCGGGAGTCCTCAATGAGCAGTTCTTC
TRBJ2-1,TRBV14,TRBD2,few,CASSQDPQGGYNEQFF,TGTGCCAGCAGCCAAGATCCCCAGGGAGGGTACAATGAGCAGTTCTTC
TRBJ2-2,TRBV11-2,-,few,CASPQGAGELFF,TGTGCCAGCCCCCAGGGCGCCGGGGAGCTGTTTTTT
TRBJ2-7,TRBV29-1,-,few,CSVIPPAGGASYEQYF,TGCAGCGTCATACCCCCTGCAGGAGGGGCCTCCTACGAGCAGTACTTC
TRBJ2-7,TRBV30,TRBD2,-,CASIGLAGPYEQYF,TGTGCCAGTATCGGACTAGCGGGACCCTACGAGCAGTACTTC
TRBJ1-6,TRBV20-1,-,-,CSARETGSHSPLHF,TGCAGTGCTAGGGAAACAGGGTCTCATTCACCCCTCCACTTT
TRBJ1-1,TRBV4-2,TRBD1,many,CASSQVTGAGVNTEAFF,TGTGCCAGCAGCCAAGTTACAGGGGCTGGAGTGAACACTGAAGCTTTCTTT
TRBJ2-4,TRBV29-1,-,few,CSVSQGGENIQYF,TGCAGCGTTTCACAGGGAGGGGAGAACATTCAGTACTTC
TRBJ1-6,TRBV6-2/TRBV6-3,-,few,CAGSHRENSPLHF,TGTGCCGGATCCCACAGGGAAAATTCACCCCTCCACTTT
TRBJ1-2,TRBV25-1,-,-,CASSRSGLDYGYTF,TGTGCCAGCTCCCGATCGGGGCTCGACTATGGCTACACCTTC
TRBJ2-3,TRBV20-1,TRBD2,-,CSARDSSGGGTDTQYF,TGCAGTGCTAGAGATTCTTCCGGGGGGGGTACAGATACGCAGTATTTT
TRBJ2-7,TRBV6-6,-,few,CASRSPRGANSYEQYF,TGTGCCAGCAGATCCCCCAGGGGGGCGAACTCCTACGAGCAGTACTTC
TRBJ1-2,TRBV12-3/TRBV12-4,-,few,CASSFGGRTNYGYTF,TGTGCCAGCAGTTTCGGGGGAAGGACTAACTATGGCTACACCTTC
TRBJ1-1,TRBV9,-,many,CASSPVNTEAFF,TGTGCCAGCTCACCAGTGAACACTGAAGCTTTCTTT
TRBJ2-1,TRBV12-3/TRBV12-4,-,-,CASTQIMNEQFF,TGTGCCAGCACCCAAATAATGAATGAGCAGTTCTTC
TRBJ2-2,TRBV9,-,-,CASSVRAGTPFGELFF,TGTGCCAGCAGCGTAAGAGCCGGGACTCCTTTCGGGGAGCTGTTTTTT
TRBJ2-1,TRBV3-1,TRBD2,-,CASSHLTSGGTNEQFF,TGTGCCAGCAGCCACCTGACTAGCGGGGGAACCAATGAGCAGTTCTTC
TRBJ2-1,TRBV12-3/TRBV12-4,TRBD1,few,CASSLSDRAYNEQFF,TGTGCCAGCAGTTTATCGGACAGGGCCTACAATGAGCAGTTCTTC
TRBJ2-5,TRBV11-3,-,few,CASSFPWAPQETQYF,TGTGCCAGCAGCTTTCCCTGGGCGCCCCAAGAGACCCAGTACTTC
TRBJ2-1,TRBV20-1,TRBD2,-,CSALSGGTYNEQFF,TGCAGTGCTCTTAGCGGGGGCACCTACAATGAGCAGTTCTTC
TRBJ1-1,TRBV30,-,-,CAWSVSNTEAFF,TGTGCCTGGAGTGTCAGTAACACTGAAGCTTTCTTT
TRBJ2-7,TRBV7-8,TRBD1,-,CASSRMGQGLSGEQYF,TGTGCCAGCAGCCGTATGGGACAGGGATTATCCGGAGAGCAGTACTTC
TRBJ1-1,TRBV18,-,-,CASSPSGGANTEAFF,TGTGCCAGCTCACCCTCGGGTGGGGCGAACACTGAAGCTTTCTTT
TRBJ2-2,TRBV15,TRBD1,-,CATSRDPQGSTGELFF,TGTGCCACCAGCAGAGACCCACAGGGGAGCACCGGGGAGCTGTTTTTT
TRBJ1-1,TRBV10-3,TRBD1,few,CAISEGTGGLNTEAFF,TGTGCCATCAGTGAGGGGACAGGGGGACTGAACACTGAAGCTTTCTTT